These 27 T cell receptor beta chains originate from one sample sequenced in a study of T cell responses to AZD1222 COVID-19 vaccine. Produced via immunoSEQ multiplex PCR; TCRdb's table is partial and in-frame only. The profile shows around 67,000 clones, about four fifths of them singletons. The specimen was peripheral blood, collected 28 days after the second AZD1222 dose. The receptors originated from an adult who received the AZD1222 COVID-19 vaccine.

The CDR3, as DNA: TGCGCCAGCAGCTTAGGACAGCCGAACACTGAAGCTTTCTTT. This translates into CASSLGQPNTEAFF. The J gene is TRBJ1-1, the V gene TRBV5-1; the D gene is possibly TRBD1 (6 bases). CDR3 length equals 14 residues. In germline, CDR1 is SGHRS, CDR2 YFSETQ. V was clipped by 2 bases and J by 1 base, with 9 bases between them.

CDR3 region: CASSQDFLGEGLNTEAFF. The CDR3 DNA follows: TGCGCCAGCAGCCAAGATTTTCTCGGGGAGGGCCTTAACACTGAAGCTTTCTTT. The chain couples TRBV4-1 to TRBJ1-1; no reliable D call. This CDR3 region has 18 residues. V lost 0 bases and J lost 2, with 19 bases in between. The V gene's germline CDR1 is MGHRA and CDR2 YSYEKL.

The V gene is TRBV6-2 or TRBV6-3, the J gene TRBJ2-2, with 9 bases lining up with TRBD1. Germline assignment: CDR1 MNHEY and CDR2 SVGEGT. CDR3 length equals 14 residues. V trimming: 6 bases; J trimming: 4 bases; junction bases outside the gene matches: 3. The DNA for the CDR3 is TGTGCCAGCAGCCAGGGACAGGGCACCGGGGAGCTGTTTTTT. Protein sequence: CASSQGQGTGELFF.

V and J are TRBV9 and TRBJ1-3, with D possibly TRBD1 on 5 matching bases. The CDR3 sequence is 15 residues long. The V and J ends lost 4 bases and 3 bases respectively, with 14 bases between them. Germline CDR1 reads SGDLS; CDR2 reads YYNGEE. The DNA for the CDR3 is TGTGCCAGCAGCTACCCTGTGGGGGGTGGAAACACCATATATTTT. Translation gives CASSYPVGGGNTIYF.

CDR3 in amino acids: CASSPGQFNQPQHF. CDR3 bases: TGTGCCAGCTCTCCGGGACAGTTTAATCAGCCCCAGCATTTT. The chain combines TRBV18 with TRBJ1-5; 7 positions match TRBD1. This CDR3 contains 14 residues. V was pared by 6 bases and J by 4 bases, with 6 bases of the junction left unmatched. Germline V gene sequence: CDR1 KGHSH, CDR2 LQKENI.

The chain carries TRBV18 and TRBJ1-1; no clear D. The V and J ends lost 2 bases and 0 bases respectively, with 7 bases between them. Germline V CDR1 and CDR2: KGHSH, LQKENI. The CDR3 runs to 14 residues. CDR3 in amino acids: CASSPSAVNTEAFF. CDR3 nucleotides: TGTGCCAGCTCACCAAGTGCTGTGAACACTGAAGCTTTCTTT.

V is TRBV27 and J is TRBJ1-6; 7 positions agree with TRBD1. In germline, CDR1 is MNHEY, CDR2 SMNVEV (reference sequence). Trimming cost V 10 bases and J 6 bases; bases outside gene matches: 9. The CDR3 runs 14 residues. Here the CDR3 reads CATKTGTVNSPLHF. Here the CDR3 DNA reads TGTGCCACCAAGACCGGGACAGTTAATTCACCCCTCCACTTT.

This clone was observed a few times. The chain has TRBV20-1 and TRBJ2-1, with unresolved D. Trimming removed 3 bases from V and 9 bases from J, with 9 bases in between. CDR1 and CDR2 from the germline V gene are DFQATT and SNEGSKA (reference sequence). The CDR3 covers 11 residues. The CDR3 here is CSASLVGEQFF. The CDR3 DNA is TGCAGTGCTAGTCTCGTGGGTGAGCAGTTCTTC.

In its sample, this clone was seen once. The rearrangement joins TRBV5-1 to TRBJ1-1; the D gene is possibly TRBD1 (5 bases). Germline V lookup: CDR1 SGHRS, CDR2 YFSETQ. The CDR3 loop spans 12 amino acids. V lost 2 bases, J lost 8 bases, and 10 bases lay in between. CDR3 nucleotide sequence: TGCGCCAGCAGCTTTCAGGGAACGGAAGCTTTCTTT. Encoded protein: CASSFQGTEAFF.

This chain links TRBV18 with TRBJ2-3, with 10 bases identical to TRBD2. The junction had 4 bases not matched to a gene; V was cut back by 4 bases and J by 3 bases. The CDR3 runs to 15 residues. In germline, CDR1 is KGHSH, CDR2 LQKENI. In nucleotides, the CDR3 is TGTGCCAGCTCACAAGCGGGGGGGCGAACAGATACGCAGTATTTT. Amino acid sequence: CASSQAGGRTDTQYF. The full variable domain, in which reference TRBV18 and TRBJ2-3 provide the parts outside the CDR3, is NAGVMQNPRHLVRRRGQEARLRCSPMKGHSHVYWYRQLPEEGLKFMVYLQKENIIDESGMPKERFSAEFPKEGPSILRIQQVVRGDSAAYFCASSQAGGRTDTQYFGPGTRLTVL.

The CDR3 region is CSVQEGQREKLFF. CDR3 DNA: TGCAGCGTACAAGAGGGGCAGCGAGAAAAACTGTTTTTT. The J gene is TRBJ1-4, the V gene TRBV29-1, with D possibly being TRBD1 (5 bases). The CDR3 has 13 amino acids. CDR1 is SQVTM, CDR2 ANQGSEA, per germline. Trimming removed 6 bases at V and 8 bases at J, with 16 bases between.

By share, this clone ranks as medium-sized. The chain couples TRBV10-3 to TRBJ2-3; 9 nucleotides align to TRBD2. V lost 2 bases, J lost 5 bases, and 5 bases stayed unmatched. Per the germline V gene, CDR1 is ENHRY and CDR2 is SYGVKD. The CDR3 length is 15 residues. The CDR3 coding sequence is TGTGCCATCAGTGAGGCTAGCGGGGATGTAGATACGCAGTATTTT. Protein: CAISEASGDVDTQYF.

The V gene is TRBV10-3, the J gene TRBJ1-1, with D perhaps matching TRBD1 (5 bases). This CDR3 is built from 14 residues. CDR1 is ENHRY and CDR2 is SYGVKD in the germline V gene. Between the trimmed V and J ends, which lost 4 bases and 3 bases, there was a span of 12 bases. For the CDR3, the DNA is TGTGCCATCAGTGGTCCCGACAGTTACACTGAAGCTTTCTTT. This codes for CAISGPDSYTEAFF.

The chain carries TRBV24-1 and TRBJ1-3; no reliable D call. This CDR3 comprises 14 residues. Germline values: CDR1 KGHDR, CDR2 SFDVKD. Trimming took 5 bases from V and 0 from J, leaving 7 bases between them. CDR3: CATSGQTSGNTIYF. DNA of the CDR3: TGTGCCACCAGTGGCCAGACCTCTGGAAACACCATATATTTT.

V is TRBV7-6 and J is TRBJ2-7; D ambiguous. Germline-derived CDR1 and CDR2 are SGHVS and FNYEAQ. The CDR3 sequence is 13 residues long. V lost 1 base to trimming and J lost 7 bases, with 11 bases between them. CDR3 residues: CASSLGEMWEQYF. DNA for the CDR3: TGTGCCAGCAGCTTAGGTGAGATGTGGGAGCAGTACTTC.

The V gene is TRBV27, the J gene TRBJ1-6, with a weak D call TRBD1 (5 bases). Trimming took off 5 bases at V and 8 bases at J, with 13 bases between the two ends. The CDR3 totals 14 residues. Germline V gene sequence: CDR1 MNHEY, CDR2 SMNVEV (reference sequence). The CDR3 is CASSAQGLDSPLHF. The CDR3 DNA is TGTGCCAGCAGTGCGCAGGGTCTTGATTCACCCCTCCACTTT.

The rearrangement links TRBV4-3 to TRBJ1-6, with no clear D. CDR3 length: 16 amino acids. CDR1 and CDR2 from the germline V gene are LGHNA and YSLEER. Trimming took 4 bases from V and 8 from J, leaving 18 bases between them. This CDR3 is CASSRSTAGRHSPLHF. CDR3 nucleotides: TGCGCCAGCAGCCGTTCGACGGCCGGGCGTCATTCACCCCTCCACTTT.

The sample holds a few counts of this clone. The same CDR3 is also encoded by other DNA sequences in this sample. This chain links TRBV19 with TRBJ2-5, with no clear D. Germline-derived CDR1 and CDR2 are LNHDA and SQIVND (reference sequence). The CDR3 consists of 13 residues. V was trimmed by 0 bases and J by 3 bases, leaving 5 bases between them. As DNA, the CDR3 is TGTGCCAGTAGTATAGATGGGGAAGAGACCCAGTACTTC. Protein product: CASSIDGEETQYF. The full variable domain, with the rest looked up from reference TRBV19 and TRBJ2-5, is DGGITQSPKYLFRKEGQNVTLSCEQNLNHDAMYWYRQDPGQGLRLIYYSQIVNDFQKGDIAEGYSVSREKKESFPLTVTSAQKNPTAFYLCASSIDGEETQYFGPGTRLLVL.

This clone was observed a single time. The chain links TRBV18 to TRBJ2-1; 8 positions agree with TRBD1. Germline V gene sequence: CDR1 KGHSH, CDR2 LQKENI. Trimming at V came to 4 bases and at J to 7 bases, leaving 12 bases not matched to a gene. The CDR3 loop spans 16 amino acids. In DNA form, the CDR3 reads TGTGCCAGCTCACTTTCATCCACAGGGGGTGGAAATGAGCAGTTCTTC. Encoded protein: CASSLSSTGGGNEQFF.

This clone was counted between two and nine times. The chain employs TRBV9 and TRBJ2-7; 7 bases match TRBD2. This CDR3 region has 15 residues. The V gene's germline CDR1 is SGDLS and CDR2 YYNGEE. The junction had 3 bases not matched to a gene; V was cut back by 0 bases and J by 0 bases. CDR3 residues: CASSVAGGYSYEQYF. The CDR3 bases are TGTGCCAGCAGCGTAGCCGGGGGGTACTCCTACGAGCAGTACTTC. Supplemented by reference TRBV9 and TRBJ2-7, the full variable domain reads DSGVTQTPKHLITATGQRVTLRCSPRSGDLSVYWYQQSLDQGLQFLIQYYNGEERAKGNILERFSAQQFPDLHSELNLSSLELGDSALYFCASSVAGGYSYEQYFGPGTRLTVT.

The rearrangement links TRBV2 to TRBJ1-2, with 7 bases identical to TRBD1. CDR1 and CDR2 from the germline V gene are SNHLY and FYNNEI. V gave up 5 bases and J gave up 1 base; unmatched junction bases: 4. The CDR3 covers 14 residues. CDR3 region: CASSRGTVNYGYTF. DNA for the CDR3: TGTGCCAGCAGTCGTGGGACAGTTAACTATGGCTACACCTTC.

The chain combines TRBV5-1 with TRBJ2-5; perhaps TRBD2 as D (6 bases). The CDR3 contains 17 residues. Germline V lookup: CDR1 SGHRS, CDR2 YFSETQ. With 0 bases removed from V and 7 bases from J, the gap between germline ends came to 22 bases. The CDR3 reads CASSLEARGTPEGTQYF. The CDR3 region has the DNA TGCGCCAGCAGCTTGGAGGCGCGGGGCACCCCGGAGGGGACCCAGTACTTC.

This clone has just one count. This CDR3 is CASAPHSPLHF. CDR3 nucleotide sequence: TGTGCCAGCGCGCCCCATTCACCCCTCCACTTT. The chain has TRBV2 and TRBJ1-6; D not resolved. CDR3 size: 11 residues. Germline V gene data show CDR1 as SNHLY and CDR2 as FYNNEI. Trimming removed 8 bases from V and 8 bases from J, with 7 bases in between.

This clone was detected only a few times. The J gene is TRBJ2-7, the V gene TRBV3-1 (or the pseudogene TRBV3-2); TRBD2 matches 7 bases. V lost 4 bases and J lost 4; bases outside the gene matches: 10. The CDR3 totals 15 residues. Germline V gene lookup returns CDR1 LGHDT and CDR2 YNNKEL (reference sequence). Here the CDR3 reads CASSPHHTSVYEQYF. In DNA, the CDR3 is TGTGCCAGCAGCCCCCATCATACTAGCGTGTACGAGCAGTACTTC.

With respect to this clone: Other DNA sequences within the sample encode an identical CDR3. The rearrangement uses TRBV7-6 and TRBJ2-2; D may be TRBD2 (5 bases). Trimming pared 0 bases from V and 6 bases from J, leaving 14 bases between. There are 16 residues in the CDR3. From germline, CDR1 is SGHVS and CDR2 FNYEAQ. The CDR3 loop reads CASSLAGSLSAGELFF. CDR3 nucleotide sequence: TGTGCCAGCAGCTTAGCGGGATCTCTTAGCGCCGGGGAGCTGTTTTTT.

The rearrangement uses TRBV5-8 and TRBJ2-3; D is ambiguous. Trimming removed 0 bases at V and 3 bases at J, with 8 bases between. This CDR3 has 14 amino acids. Looked up from germline, CDR1 is SGHTS and CDR2 is YDEGEE. The DNA for the CDR3 is TGTGCCAGCAGCTTGGACAGTTTTACAGATACGCAGTATTTT. Translation: CASSLDSFTDTQYF.

The chain uses TRBV28 and TRBJ1-2; D not resolved. The CDR3 sequence is 13 residues long. Germline CDR1 is MDHEN and CDR2 is SYDVKM. Trimming cost V 2 bases and J 4 bases, with 8 bases left between them. CDR3 coding DNA: TGTGCCAGCAGTTTAGGGCAGATCTATGGCTACACCTTC. This codes for CASSLGQIYGYTF.